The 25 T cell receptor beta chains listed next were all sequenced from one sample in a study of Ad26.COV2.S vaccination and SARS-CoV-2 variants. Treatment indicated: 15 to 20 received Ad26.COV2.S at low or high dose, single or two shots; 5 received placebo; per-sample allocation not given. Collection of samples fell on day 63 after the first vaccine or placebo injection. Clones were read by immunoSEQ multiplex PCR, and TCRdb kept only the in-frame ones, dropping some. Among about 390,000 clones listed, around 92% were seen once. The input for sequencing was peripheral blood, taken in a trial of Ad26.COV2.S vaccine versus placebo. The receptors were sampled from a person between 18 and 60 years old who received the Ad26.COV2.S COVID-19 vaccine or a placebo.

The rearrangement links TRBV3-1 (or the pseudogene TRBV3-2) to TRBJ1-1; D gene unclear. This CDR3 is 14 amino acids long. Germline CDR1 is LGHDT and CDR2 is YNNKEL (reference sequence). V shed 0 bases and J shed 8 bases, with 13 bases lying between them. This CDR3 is CASSQDFAVSEAFF. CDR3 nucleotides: TGTGCCAGCAGCCAAGATTTCGCGGTATCGGAAGCTTTCTTT.

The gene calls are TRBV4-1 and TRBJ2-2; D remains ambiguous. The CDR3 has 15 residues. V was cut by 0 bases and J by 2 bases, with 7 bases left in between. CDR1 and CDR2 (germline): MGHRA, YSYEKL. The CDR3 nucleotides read TGCGCCAGCAGCCAAGATCCCGATAACACCGGGGAGCTGTTTTTT. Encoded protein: CASSQDPDNTGELFF.

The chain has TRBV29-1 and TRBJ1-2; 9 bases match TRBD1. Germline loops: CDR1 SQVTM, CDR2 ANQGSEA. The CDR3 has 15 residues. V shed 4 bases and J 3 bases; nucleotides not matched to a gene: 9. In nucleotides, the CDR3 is TGCAGCGTTGGGGGACAGGGCCCGAGAGACTATGGCTACACCTTC. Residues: CSVGGQGPRDYGYTF.

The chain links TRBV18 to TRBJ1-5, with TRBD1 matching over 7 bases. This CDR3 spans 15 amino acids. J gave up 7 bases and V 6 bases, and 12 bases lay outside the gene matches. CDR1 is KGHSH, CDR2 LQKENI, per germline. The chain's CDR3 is CASSSMVTGVQPQHF. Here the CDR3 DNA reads TGTGCCAGCTCGTCCATGGTAACAGGGGTGCAGCCCCAGCATTTT.

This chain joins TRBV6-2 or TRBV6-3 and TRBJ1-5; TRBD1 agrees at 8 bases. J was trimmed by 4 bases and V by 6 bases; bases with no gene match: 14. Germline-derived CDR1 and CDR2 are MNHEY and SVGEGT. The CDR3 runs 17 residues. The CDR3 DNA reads TGTGCCAGCAGCGAGATGCGGTCAGGGGGCTCGAATCAGCCCCAGCATTTT. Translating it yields CASSEMRSGGSNQPQHF.

CDR3 sequence (DNA): TGCGCCAGCAGCCAAGATACCCCGTCCGATAATTCACCCCTCCACTTT. It specifies CASSQDTPSDNSPLHF. The chain recombines TRBV4-3 with TRBJ1-6; D remains ambiguous. The CDR3 runs 16 residues. The germline V and J ends were trimmed by 0 bases and 5 bases, with 11 bases remaining between them. Per the germline V gene, CDR1 is LGHNA and CDR2 is YSLEER.

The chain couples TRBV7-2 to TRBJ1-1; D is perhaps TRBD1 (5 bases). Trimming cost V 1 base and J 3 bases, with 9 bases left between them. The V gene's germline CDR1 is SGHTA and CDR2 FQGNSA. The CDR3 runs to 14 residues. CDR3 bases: TGTGCCAGCAGCTTAGGTAGGGGATACACTGAAGCTTTCTTT. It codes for CASSLGRGYTEAFF. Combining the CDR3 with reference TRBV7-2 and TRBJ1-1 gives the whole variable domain GAGVSQSPSNKVTEKGKDVELRCDPISGHTALYWYRQSLGQGLEFLIYFQGNSAPDKSGLPSDRFSAERTGGSVSTLTIQRTQQEDSAVYLCASSLGRGYTEAFFGQGTRLTVV.

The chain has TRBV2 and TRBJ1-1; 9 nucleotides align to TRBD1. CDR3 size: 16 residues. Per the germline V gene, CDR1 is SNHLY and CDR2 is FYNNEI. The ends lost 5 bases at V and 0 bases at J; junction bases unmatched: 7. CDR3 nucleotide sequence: TGTGCCAGCAGTTGGACAGGGGCCCCCATGAACACTGAAGCTTTCTTT. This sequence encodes CASSWTGAPMNTEAFF.

CDR3 protein: CASSFLQIMNTEAFF. CDR3 nucleotide sequence: TGTGCCAGCAGCTTTCTACAGATTATGAACACTGAAGCTTTCTTT. The V gene is TRBV7-9, the J gene TRBJ1-1; D remains ambiguous. CDR3 length: 15 amino acids. Trimming stripped 3 bases from V and 0 bases from J, with 11 bases between. CDR1 and CDR2 (germline): SEHNR, FQNEAQ (reference sequence).

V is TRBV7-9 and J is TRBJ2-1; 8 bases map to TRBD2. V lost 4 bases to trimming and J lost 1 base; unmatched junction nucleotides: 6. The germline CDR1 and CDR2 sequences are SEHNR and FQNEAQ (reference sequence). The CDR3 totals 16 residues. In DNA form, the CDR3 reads TGTGCCAGCAGCTCGGCCGGGGGGGCGTCCTACAATGAGCAGTTCTTC. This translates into CASSSAGGASYNEQFF.

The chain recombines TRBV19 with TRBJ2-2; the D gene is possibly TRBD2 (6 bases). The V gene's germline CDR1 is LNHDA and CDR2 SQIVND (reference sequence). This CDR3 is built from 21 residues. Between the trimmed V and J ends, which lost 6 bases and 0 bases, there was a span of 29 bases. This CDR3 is CASRGQGYRLGLDTNTGELFF. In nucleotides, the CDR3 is TGTGCCAGTAGGGGTCAGGGATACCGCCTGGGACTCGACACGAACACCGGGGAGCTGTTTTTT.

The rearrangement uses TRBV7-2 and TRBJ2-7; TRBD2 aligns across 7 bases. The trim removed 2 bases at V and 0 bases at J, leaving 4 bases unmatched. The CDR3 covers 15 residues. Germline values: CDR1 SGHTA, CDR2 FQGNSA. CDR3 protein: CASSLFGGSSYEQYF. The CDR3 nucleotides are TGTGCCAGCAGCTTATTCGGCGGGAGCTCCTACGAGCAGTACTTC.

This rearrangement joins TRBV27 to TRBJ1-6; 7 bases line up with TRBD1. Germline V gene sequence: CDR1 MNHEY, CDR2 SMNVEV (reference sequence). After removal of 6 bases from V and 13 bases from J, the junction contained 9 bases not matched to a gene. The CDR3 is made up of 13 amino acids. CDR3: CASSHGTAYPLHF. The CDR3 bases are TGTGCCAGCAGCCATGGGACAGCCTACCCCCTCCACTTT.

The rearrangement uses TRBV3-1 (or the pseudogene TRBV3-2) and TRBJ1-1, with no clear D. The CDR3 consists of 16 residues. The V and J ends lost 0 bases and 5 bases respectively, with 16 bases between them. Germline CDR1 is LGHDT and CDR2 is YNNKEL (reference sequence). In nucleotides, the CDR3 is TGTGCCAGCAGCCAAGATCGTCCAGGCCTGGGGACTGAAGCTTTCTTT. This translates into CASSQDRPGLGTEAFF.

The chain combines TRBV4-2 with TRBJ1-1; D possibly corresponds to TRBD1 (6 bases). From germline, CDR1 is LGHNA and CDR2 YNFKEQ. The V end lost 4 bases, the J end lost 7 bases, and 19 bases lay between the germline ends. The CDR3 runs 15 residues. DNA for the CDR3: TGTGCCAGCAGCCGCATCGGGGGCGTGCCCGATGAAGCTTTCTTT. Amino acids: CASSRIGGVPDEAFF.

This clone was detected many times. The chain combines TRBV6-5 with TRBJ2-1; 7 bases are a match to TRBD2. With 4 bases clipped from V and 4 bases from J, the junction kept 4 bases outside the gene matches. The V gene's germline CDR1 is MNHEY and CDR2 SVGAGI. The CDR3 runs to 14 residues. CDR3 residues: CASSWSGDYNEQFF. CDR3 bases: TGTGCCAGCAGTTGGAGCGGGGATTACAATGAGCAGTTCTTC.

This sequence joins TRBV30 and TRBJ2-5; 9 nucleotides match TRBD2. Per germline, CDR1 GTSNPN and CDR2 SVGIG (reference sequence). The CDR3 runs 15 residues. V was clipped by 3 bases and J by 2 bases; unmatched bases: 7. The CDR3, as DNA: TGTGCCTGGAGCACCTCGACTAGCGGACAAGAGACCCAGTACTTC. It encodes CAWSTSTSGQETQYF.

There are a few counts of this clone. CDR3 region: CASSYSRAVSAGYTF. The CDR3 DNA reads as TGTGCCAGCAGTTACTCGAGGGCAGTATCAGCTGGCTACACCTTC. V and J are TRBV6-5 and TRBJ1-2, with D hard to call. V lost 0 bases and J lost 7, with 15 bases in between. This CDR3 contains 15 residues. Germline V gene data show CDR1 as MNHEY and CDR2 as SVGAGI.

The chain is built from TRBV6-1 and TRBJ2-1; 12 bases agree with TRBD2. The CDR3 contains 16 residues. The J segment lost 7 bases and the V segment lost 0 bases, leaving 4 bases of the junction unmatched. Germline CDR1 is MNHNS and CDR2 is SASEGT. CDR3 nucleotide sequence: TGTGCCAGCAGTGAAGCGCTAGCGGGGGGGCTTAATGAGCAGTTCTTC. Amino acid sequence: CASSEALAGGLNEQFF.

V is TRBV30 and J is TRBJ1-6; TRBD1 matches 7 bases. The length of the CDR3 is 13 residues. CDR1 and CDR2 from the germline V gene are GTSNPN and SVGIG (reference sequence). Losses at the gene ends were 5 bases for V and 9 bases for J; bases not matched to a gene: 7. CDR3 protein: CAWQRQGISPLHF. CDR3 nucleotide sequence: TGTGCCTGGCAAAGACAGGGAATTTCACCCCTCCACTTT.

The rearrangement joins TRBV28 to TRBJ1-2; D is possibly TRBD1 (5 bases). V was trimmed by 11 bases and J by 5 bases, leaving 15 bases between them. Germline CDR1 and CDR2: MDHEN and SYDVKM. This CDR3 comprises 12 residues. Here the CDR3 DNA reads TGTGCCTTAGGGGAAGCGGAATATGGCTACACCTTC. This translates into CALGEAEYGYTF.

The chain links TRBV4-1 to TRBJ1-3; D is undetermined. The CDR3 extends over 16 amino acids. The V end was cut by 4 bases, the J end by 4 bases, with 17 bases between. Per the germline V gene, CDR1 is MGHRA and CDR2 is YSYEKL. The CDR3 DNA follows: TGCGCCAGCAGCCCAGTTATGACTCGGCCCGGAAACACCATATATTTT. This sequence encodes CASSPVMTRPGNTIYF.

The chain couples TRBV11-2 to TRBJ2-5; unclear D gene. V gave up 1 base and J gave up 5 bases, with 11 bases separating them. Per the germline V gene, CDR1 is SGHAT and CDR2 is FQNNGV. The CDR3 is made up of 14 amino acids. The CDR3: CASSLGDFTETQYF. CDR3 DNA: TGTGCCAGCAGCTTAGGCGACTTCACGGAGACCCAGTACTTC.

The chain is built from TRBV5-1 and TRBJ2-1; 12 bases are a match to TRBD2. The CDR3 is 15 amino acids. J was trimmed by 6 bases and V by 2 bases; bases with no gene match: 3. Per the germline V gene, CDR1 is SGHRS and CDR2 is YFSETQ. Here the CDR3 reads CASSLLAGGSNEQFF. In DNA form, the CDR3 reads TGCGCCAGCAGCTTACTAGCGGGGGGAAGCAATGAGCAGTTCTTC. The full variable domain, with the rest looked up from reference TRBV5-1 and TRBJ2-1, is KAGVTQTPRYLIKTRGQQVTLSCSPISGHRSVSWYQQTPGQGLQFLFEYFSETQRNKGNFPGRFSGRQFSNSRSEMNVSTLELGDSALYLCASSLLAGGSNEQFFGPGTRLTVL.

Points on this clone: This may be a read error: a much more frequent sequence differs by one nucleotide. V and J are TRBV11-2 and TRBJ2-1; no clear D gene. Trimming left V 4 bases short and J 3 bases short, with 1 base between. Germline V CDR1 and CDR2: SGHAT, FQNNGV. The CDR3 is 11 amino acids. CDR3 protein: CASSYYNEQFF. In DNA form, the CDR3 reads TGTGCCAGCAGCTACTACAATGAGCAGTTCTTC. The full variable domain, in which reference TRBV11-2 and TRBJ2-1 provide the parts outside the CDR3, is EAGVAQSPRYKIIEKRQSVAFWCNPISGHATLYWYQQILGQGPKLLIQFQNNGVVDDSQLPKDRFSAERLKGVDSTLKIQPAKLEDSAVYLCASSYYNEQFFGPGTRLTVL.